One sample yielded the 20 T cell receptor beta chains listed below, sequenced in a study of CD8+ T cells in alopecia areata. Documented treatment: oral pan-JAK inhibitor, 5-10 mg twice daily. cDNA prepared by RNA extraction and subsequent reverse transcription served as the template for sequencing. Produced via immunoSEQ multiplex PCR; TCRdb's table is partial and in-frame only. This sample has about 210,000 clones, with 43% found just once. The material sequenced was CD4+ T cells sorted from blood, taken at approximately week 37, from a patient treated with tofacitinib. Receptors originate from a human donor with alopecia areata.

V and J are TRBV5-1 and TRBJ2-5; a weak D match, TRBD1 (6 bases). This CDR3 is 13 amino acids long. Between the trimmed V and J ends, which lost 7 bases and 2 bases, there was a span of 12 bases. Germline V gene lookup returns CDR1 SGHRS and CDR2 YFSETQ. The CDR3 bases are TGCGCCAGCCGCCCTGGGACACAAGAGACCCAGTACTTC. Protein product: CASRPGTQETQYF. Full variable domain (rest looked up from reference TRBV5-1 and TRBJ2-5): KAGVTQTPRYLIKTRGQQVTLSCSPISGHRSVSWYQQTPGQGLQFLFEYFSETQRNKGNFPGRFSGRQFSNSRSEMNVSTLELGDSALYLCASRPGTQETQYFGPGTRLLVL.

This clone was picked up a small number of times. V gene TRBV10-2 combines with J gene TRBJ2-4; 9 bases are a match to TRBD1. After removal of 7 bases from V and 8 bases from J, the junction contained 6 bases not matched to a gene. The CDR3 runs to 13 residues. The germline CDR1 and CDR2 sequences are WSHSY and SAAADI. The CDR3 DNA follows: TGCGCCAGCAAAACAGGGGGCGCGGACATTCAGTACTTC. Amino acids: CASKTGGADIQYF.

The gene calls are TRBV4-2 and TRBJ2-1; the D gene is possibly TRBD2 (5 bases). V gave up 3 bases and J gave up 0 bases, with 15 bases separating them. Germline-derived CDR1 and CDR2 are LGHNA and YNFKEQ. The CDR3 loop spans 17 amino acids. The CDR3 sequence: CASSQYEGKLSYNEQFF. CDR3 bases: TGTGCCAGCAGCCAGTATGAGGGAAAGCTCTCCTACAATGAGCAGTTCTTC.

The chain couples TRBV7-2 to TRBJ2-2, with D possibly TRBD2 on 5 matching bases. The CDR3 covers 16 residues. Germline-derived CDR1 and CDR2 are SGHTA and FQGNSA. The V gene lost 3 bases and the J gene lost 6 bases, with 17 bases spanning the gap. CDR3 sequence (DNA): TGTGCCAGCAGCTTTTGGGGAGAGTGGTCGTCCGGGGAGCTGTTTTTT. Its protein is CASSFWGEWSSGELFF.

The chain couples TRBV9 to TRBJ2-1, with no clear D. V was cut by 4 bases and J by 4 bases, with 15 bases left in between. The CDR3 extends over 15 amino acids. Germline CDR1 SGDLS, CDR2 YYNGEE. CDR3 loop: CASSPNSNPYNEQFF. The CDR3 nucleotides read TGTGCCAGCAGCCCAAACTCAAATCCTTACAATGAGCAGTTCTTC.

This clone came up many times. This chain links TRBV5-1 with TRBJ2-2; D not certain. The V end lost 4 bases, the J end lost 0 bases, and 7 bases lay between the germline ends. This CDR3 comprises 14 residues. Looked up from germline, CDR1 is SGHRS and CDR2 is YFSETQ. The CDR3 region has the DNA TGCGCCAGCAGCCCAGTTGCGAACACCGGGGAGCTGTTTTTT. As protein: CASSPVANTGELFF.

The V call is TRBV11-2, the J call TRBJ2-7; perhaps TRBD2 as D (5 bases). The CDR3 is made up of 15 amino acids. Between the trimmed V and J ends, which lost 5 bases and 2 bases, there was a span of 16 bases. Germline lookup yields CDR1 SGHAT and CDR2 FQNNGV. The CDR3 protein is CASSIKEANTYEQYF. CDR3 bases: TGTGCCAGCAGCATCAAGGAGGCTAATACCTACGAGCAGTACTTC.

J is TRBJ2-3 and V is TRBV18; D call uncertain. The length of the CDR3 is 14 residues. The V end lost 6 bases, the J end lost 1 base, and 11 bases lay between the germline ends. Germline V gene data show CDR1 as KGHSH and CDR2 as LQKENI. This CDR3 reads CASSFRRGTDTQYF. DNA of the CDR3: TGTGCCAGCTCTTTCCGTCGGGGCACAGATACGCAGTATTTT.

The genes are TRBV29-1 and TRBJ1-1, with 10 bases lining up with TRBD1. CDR3 length equals 14 residues. Germline V CDR1 and CDR2: SQVTM, ANQGSEA. J lost 4 bases, V lost 7 bases, and 9 bases had no gene match. The CDR3 nucleotides are TGCAGCGCTGGACAGGGGGGCGCGACCACTGAAGCTTTCTTT. This gives the protein CSAGQGGATTEAFF.

In its sample, this clone was seen a few times. The rearrangement joins TRBV2 to TRBJ2-5, with 9 bases that match TRBD2. CDR1 and CDR2 (germline): SNHLY, FYNNEI. CDR3 length: 12 amino acids. V shed 7 bases and J 5 bases; nucleotides not matched to a gene: 2. The DNA of the CDR3 is TGTGCCAGCAAGGCGGGAGGGGAGACCCAGTACTTC. It codes for CASKAGGETQYF.

Comment on this clone: This specimen includes other DNA sequences encoding the same CDR3. The J gene is TRBJ1-1, the V gene TRBV2; TRBD1 is a possible D gene (6 bases). Germline V CDR1 and CDR2: SNHLY, FYNNEI. The CDR3 length is 13 residues. V lost 11 bases, J lost 0 bases, and 13 bases lay in between. This CDR3 is CAGNRVMNTEAFF. CDR3 coding DNA: TGTGCCGGTAACAGGGTAATGAACACTGAAGCTTTCTTT.

The table lists this clone with a few counts. J is TRBJ1-1 and V is TRBV7-8; maybe TRBD1 (6 bases). Germline values: CDR1 SGHVS, CDR2 FQNEAQ. The CDR3 is made up of 16 amino acids. V shed 1 base and J shed 2 bases, with 14 bases lying between them. The CDR3 DNA reads as TGTGCCAGCAGCTTAGAATCCAGGGGACGTAACACTGAAGCTTTCTTT. Residues: CASSLESRGRNTEAFF.

This clone was detected only a few times. V is TRBV7-2 and J is TRBJ1-4; D gene uncertain. CDR1 is SGHTA and CDR2 is FQGNSA in the germline V gene. Trimming left V 6 bases short and J 7 bases short, with 15 bases between. The length of the CDR3 is 14 residues. CDR3 DNA sequence: TGTGCCAGCAGTCTCGGTGGGGTTGGTGAAAAACTGTTTTTT. Protein sequence: CASSLGGVGEKLFF.

This chain uses TRBV19 with TRBJ2-5; D gene ambiguous. The CDR3 length is 13 residues. The germline V and J ends were trimmed by 5 bases and 1 base, with 8 bases remaining between them. Germline CDR1 is LNHDA and CDR2 is SQIVND (reference sequence). The CDR3 region is CASSLQTQETQYF. The CDR3 nucleotides are TGTGCCAGTAGTTTACAAACCCAAGAGACCCAGTACTTC.

The rearrangement uses TRBV6-5 and TRBJ2-1; D gene unclear. Germline V CDR1 and CDR2: MNHEY, SVGAGI. The CDR3 has 14 residues. The germline V and J ends were trimmed by 2 bases and 7 bases, with 12 bases remaining between them. The CDR3 protein is CASSYARISNEQFF. The CDR3 DNA reads TGTGCCAGCAGTTACGCCCGGATCTCGAATGAGCAGTTCTTC.

This rearrangement joins TRBV19 to TRBJ2-2; D is perhaps TRBD1 (5 bases). Germline CDR1 LNHDA, CDR2 SQIVND (reference sequence). V was pared by 7 bases and J by 2 bases, with 11 bases between. The CDR3 contains 14 residues. The CDR3 protein is CASTWTTNTGELFF. The CDR3 bases are TGTGCCAGTACATGGACAACAAACACCGGGGAGCTGTTTTTT.

V gene TRBV6-5 combines with J gene TRBJ2-5; the D is unclear. V lost 9 bases, J lost 4 bases, and 9 bases lay in between. CDR1 and CDR2 (germline): MNHEY, SVGAGI. This CDR3 comprises 11 residues. CDR3 sequence: CASQMAETQYF. In DNA, the CDR3 is TGTGCCAGTCAGATGGCAGAGACCCAGTACTTC.

The rearrangement links TRBV30 to TRBJ1-4; D call uncertain. V lost 0 bases and J 0 bases, leaving 11 bases between the germline ends. Looked up from germline, CDR1 is GTSNPN and CDR2 is SVGIG (reference sequence). The CDR3 runs 16 residues. CDR3 amino acids: CAWSVAQRSTNEKLFF. CDR3 coding DNA: TGTGCCTGGAGTGTGGCCCAACGTTCAACTAATGAAAAACTGTTTTTT.

This clone was seen at least ten times. The chain employs TRBV7-2 and TRBJ2-3; D uncertain. V dropped 2 bases and J dropped 3 bases, with 6 bases sitting between them. Per germline, CDR1 SGHTA and CDR2 FQGNSA. The CDR3 has 13 residues. The CDR3 loop reads CASSLRRTDTQYF. The CDR3 DNA reads TGTGCCAGCAGCTTACGAAGGACAGATACGCAGTATTTT.

This rearrangement joins TRBV27 to TRBJ2-5, with a weak D call TRBD1 (5 bases). V was pared by 8 bases and J by 3 bases, with 19 bases between. Germline values: CDR1 MNHEY, CDR2 SMNVEV (reference sequence). This CDR3 has 15 residues. CDR3 sequence (DNA): TGTGCCAGCTCCCCCCTTGGGGCAGCCGAAGAGACCCAGTACTTC. Translation gives CASSPLGAAEETQYF.